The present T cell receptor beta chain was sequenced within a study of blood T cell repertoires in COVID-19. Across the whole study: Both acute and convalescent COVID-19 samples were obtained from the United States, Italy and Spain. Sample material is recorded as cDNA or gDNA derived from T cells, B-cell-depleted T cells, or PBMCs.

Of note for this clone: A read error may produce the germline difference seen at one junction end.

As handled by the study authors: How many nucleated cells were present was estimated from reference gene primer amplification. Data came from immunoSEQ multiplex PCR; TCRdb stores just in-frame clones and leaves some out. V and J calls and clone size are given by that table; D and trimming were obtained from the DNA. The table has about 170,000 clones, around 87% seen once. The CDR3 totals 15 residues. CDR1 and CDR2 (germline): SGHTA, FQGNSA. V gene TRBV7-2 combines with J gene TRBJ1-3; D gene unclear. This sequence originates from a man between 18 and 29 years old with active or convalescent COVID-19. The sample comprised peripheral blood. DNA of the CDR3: TGTGCCAGCAACTTAGGAGGGAACTCTGGAAACACCATATATTTT. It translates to CASNLGGNSGNTIYF.